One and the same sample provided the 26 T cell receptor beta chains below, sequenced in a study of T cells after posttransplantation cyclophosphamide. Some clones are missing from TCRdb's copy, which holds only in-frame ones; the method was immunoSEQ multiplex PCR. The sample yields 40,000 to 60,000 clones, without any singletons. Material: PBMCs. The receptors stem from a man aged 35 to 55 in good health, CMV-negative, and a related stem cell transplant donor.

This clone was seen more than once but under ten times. CDR3 sequence reads: CAFSPAGRPYNEQFF. CDR3 DNA: TGTGCCTTCAGTCCTGCGGGGCGCCCCTACAATGAGCAGTTCTTC. The chain combines TRBV30 with TRBJ2-1; maybe TRBD2 (6 bases). V was cut by 7 bases and J by 2 bases, with 18 bases left in between. The germline gives CDR1 GTSNPN, CDR2 SVGIG (reference sequence). CDR3 length: 15 amino acids.

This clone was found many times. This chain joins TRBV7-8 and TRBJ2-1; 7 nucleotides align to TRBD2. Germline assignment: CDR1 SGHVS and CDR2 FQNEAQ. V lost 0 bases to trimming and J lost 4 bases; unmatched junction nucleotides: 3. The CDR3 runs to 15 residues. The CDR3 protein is CASSLARREYNEQFF. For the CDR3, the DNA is TGTGCCAGCAGCTTAGCGCGGCGGGAGTACAATGAGCAGTTCTTC.

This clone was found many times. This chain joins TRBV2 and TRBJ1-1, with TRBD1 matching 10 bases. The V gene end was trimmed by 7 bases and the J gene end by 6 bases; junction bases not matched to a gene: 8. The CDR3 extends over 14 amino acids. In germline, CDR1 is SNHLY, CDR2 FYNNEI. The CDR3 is CASILRDRGSEAFF. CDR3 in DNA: TGTGCCAGCATCCTCCGGGACAGGGGCTCTGAAGCTTTCTTT.

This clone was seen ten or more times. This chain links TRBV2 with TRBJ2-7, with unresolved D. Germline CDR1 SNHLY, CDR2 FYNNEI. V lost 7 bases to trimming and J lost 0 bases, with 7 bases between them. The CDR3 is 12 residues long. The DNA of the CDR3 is TGTGCCAGCATTTATCGCTCCTACGAGCAGTACTTC. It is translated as CASIYRSYEQYF. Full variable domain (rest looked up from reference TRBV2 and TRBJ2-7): EPEVTQTPSHQVTQMGQEVILRCVPISNHLYFYWYRQILGQKVEFLVSFYNNEISEKSEIFDDQFSVERPDGSNFTLKIRSTKLEDSAMYFCASIYRSYEQYFGPGTRLTVT.

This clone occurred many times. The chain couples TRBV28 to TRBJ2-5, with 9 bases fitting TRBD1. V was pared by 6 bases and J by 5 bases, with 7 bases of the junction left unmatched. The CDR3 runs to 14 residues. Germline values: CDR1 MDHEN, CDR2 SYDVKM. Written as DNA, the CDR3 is TGTGCCAGCAGGGGGGACAGGGAGGCGGAGACCCAGTACTTC. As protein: CASRGDREAETQYF.

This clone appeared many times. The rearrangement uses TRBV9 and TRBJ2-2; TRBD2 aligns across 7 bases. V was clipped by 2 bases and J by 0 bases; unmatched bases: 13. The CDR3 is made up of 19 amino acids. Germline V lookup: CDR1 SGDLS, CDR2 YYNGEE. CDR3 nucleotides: TGTGCCAGCAGCGTGAGACCAAGACCCGGGACTACGAACACCGGGGAGCTGTTTTTT. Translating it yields CASSVRPRPGTTNTGELFF.

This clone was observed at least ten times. The CDR3 DNA reads as TGTGCCAGTAGCACCGGGACTAGCGGACCCTCCTACGAGCAGTACTTC. The encoded protein is CASSTGTSGPSYEQYF. This chain joins TRBV19 and TRBJ2-7, with TRBD2 identical over 11 bases. The length of the CDR3 is 16 residues. J was trimmed by 0 bases and V by 6 bases; bases with no gene match: 7. CDR1 is LNHDA and CDR2 is SQIVND in the germline V gene (reference sequence).

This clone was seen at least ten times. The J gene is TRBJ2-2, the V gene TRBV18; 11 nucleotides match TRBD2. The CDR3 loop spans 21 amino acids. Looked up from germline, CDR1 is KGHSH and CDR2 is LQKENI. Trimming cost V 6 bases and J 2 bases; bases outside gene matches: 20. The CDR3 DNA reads TGTGCCAGCTCGCGGCTGGGACTTTTGTCCGGACTAGCGGGTAACACCGGGGAGCTGTTTTTT. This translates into CASSRLGLLSGLAGNTGELFF.

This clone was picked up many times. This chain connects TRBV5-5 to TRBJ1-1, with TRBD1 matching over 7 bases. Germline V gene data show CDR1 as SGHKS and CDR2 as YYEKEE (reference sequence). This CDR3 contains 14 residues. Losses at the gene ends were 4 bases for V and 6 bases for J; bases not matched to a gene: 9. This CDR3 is CASSVSRTGAEAFF. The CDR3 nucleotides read TGTGCCAGCAGCGTCTCCAGGACAGGTGCTGAAGCTTTCTTT. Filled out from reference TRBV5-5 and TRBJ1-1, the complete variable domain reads DAGVTQSPTHLIKTRGQQVTLRCSPISGHKSVSWYQQVLGQGPQFIFQYYEKEERGRGNFPDRFSARQFPNYSSELNVNALLLGDSALYLCASSVSRTGAEAFFGQGTRLTVV.

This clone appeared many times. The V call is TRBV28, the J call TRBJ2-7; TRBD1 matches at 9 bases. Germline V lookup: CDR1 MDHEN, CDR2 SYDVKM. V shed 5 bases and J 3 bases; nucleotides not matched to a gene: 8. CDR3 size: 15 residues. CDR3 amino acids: CASSPPGQGFYEQYF. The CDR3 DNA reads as TGTGCCAGCAGTCCCCCGGGACAGGGATTCTACGAGCAGTACTTC.

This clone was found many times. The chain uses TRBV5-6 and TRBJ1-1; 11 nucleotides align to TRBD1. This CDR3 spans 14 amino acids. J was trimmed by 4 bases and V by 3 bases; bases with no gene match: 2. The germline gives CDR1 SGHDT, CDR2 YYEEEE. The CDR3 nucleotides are TGTGCCAGCAGCTATGGGACAGGGGGCACTGAAGCTTTCTTT. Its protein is CASSYGTGGTEAFF.

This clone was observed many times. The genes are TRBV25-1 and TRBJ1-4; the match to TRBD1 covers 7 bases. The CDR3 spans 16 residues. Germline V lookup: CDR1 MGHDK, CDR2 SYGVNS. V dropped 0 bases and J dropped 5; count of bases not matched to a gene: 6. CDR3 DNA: TGTGCCAGCAGTGAATATAGGGCAGGGGGAAATGAAAAACTGTTTTTT. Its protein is CASSEYRAGGNEKLFF.

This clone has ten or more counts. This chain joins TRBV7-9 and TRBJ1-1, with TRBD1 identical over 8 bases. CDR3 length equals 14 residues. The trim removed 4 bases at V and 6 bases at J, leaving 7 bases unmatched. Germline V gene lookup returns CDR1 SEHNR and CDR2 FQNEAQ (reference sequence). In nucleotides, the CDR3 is TGTGCCAGCAGCTCAGGGGGCGCAGGCTCTGAAGCTTTCTTT. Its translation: CASSSGGAGSEAFF.

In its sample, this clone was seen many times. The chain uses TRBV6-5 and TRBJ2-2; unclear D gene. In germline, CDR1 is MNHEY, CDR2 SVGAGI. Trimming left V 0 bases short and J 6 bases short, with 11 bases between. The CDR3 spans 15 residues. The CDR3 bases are TGTGCCAGCAGTTACTCGGAGTATTCCCCCGGGGAGCTGTTTTTT. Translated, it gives CASSYSEYSPGELFF.

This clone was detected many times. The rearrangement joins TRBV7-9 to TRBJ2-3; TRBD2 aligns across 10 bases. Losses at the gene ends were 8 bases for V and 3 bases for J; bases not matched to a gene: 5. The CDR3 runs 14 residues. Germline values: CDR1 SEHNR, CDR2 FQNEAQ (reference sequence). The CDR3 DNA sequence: TGTGCCAGCCGTAGCGGGAGGCCTACAGATACGCAGTATTTT. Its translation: CASRSGRPTDTQYF.

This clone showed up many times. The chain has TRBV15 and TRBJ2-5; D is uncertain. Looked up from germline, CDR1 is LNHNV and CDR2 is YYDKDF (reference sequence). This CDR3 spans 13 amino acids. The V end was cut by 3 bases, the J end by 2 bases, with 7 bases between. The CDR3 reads CATSRRRQETQYF. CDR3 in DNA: TGTGCCACCAGCAGGAGGCGACAAGAGACCCAGTACTTC.

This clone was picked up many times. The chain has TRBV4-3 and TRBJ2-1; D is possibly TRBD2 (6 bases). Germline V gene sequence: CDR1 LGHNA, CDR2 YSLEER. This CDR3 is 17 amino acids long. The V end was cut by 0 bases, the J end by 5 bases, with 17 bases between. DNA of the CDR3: TGCGCCAGCAGCCAAGATCCGGCGGGATCAATGCACAATGAGCAGTTCTTC. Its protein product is CASSQDPAGSMHNEQFF.

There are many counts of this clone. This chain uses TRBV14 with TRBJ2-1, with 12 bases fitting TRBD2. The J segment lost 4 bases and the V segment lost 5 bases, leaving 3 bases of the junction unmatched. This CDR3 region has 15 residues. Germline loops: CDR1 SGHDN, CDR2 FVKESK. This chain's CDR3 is CASSRGLAGYNEQFF. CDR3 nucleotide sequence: TGTGCCAGCAGCAGAGGACTAGCGGGATACAATGAGCAGTTCTTC. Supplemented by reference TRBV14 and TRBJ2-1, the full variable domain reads EAGVTQFPSHSVIEKGQTVTLRCDPISGHDNLYWYRRVMGKEIKFLLHFVKESKQDESGMPNNRFLAERTGGTYSTLKVQPAELEDSGVYFCASSRGLAGYNEQFFGPGTRLTVL.

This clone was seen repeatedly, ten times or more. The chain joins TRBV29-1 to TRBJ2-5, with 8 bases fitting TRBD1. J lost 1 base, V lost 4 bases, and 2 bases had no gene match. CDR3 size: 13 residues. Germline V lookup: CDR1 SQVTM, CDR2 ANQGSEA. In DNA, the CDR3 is TGCAGCGTTGTAACAGGGGGCCAAGAGACCCAGTACTTC. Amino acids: CSVVTGGQETQYF. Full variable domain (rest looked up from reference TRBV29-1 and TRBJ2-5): SAVISQKPSRDICQRGTSLTIQCQVDSQVTMMFWYRQQPGQSLTLIATANQGSEATYESGFVIDKFPISRPNLTFSTLTVSNMSPEDSSIYLCSVVTGGQETQYFGPGTRLLVL.

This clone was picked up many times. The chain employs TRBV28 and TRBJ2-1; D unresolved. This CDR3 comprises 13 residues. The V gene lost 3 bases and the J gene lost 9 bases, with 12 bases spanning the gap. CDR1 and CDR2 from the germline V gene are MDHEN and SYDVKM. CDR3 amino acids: CASSLLEMSEQFF. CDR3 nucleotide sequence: TGTGCCAGCAGTTTGTTAGAGATGAGTGAGCAGTTCTTC.

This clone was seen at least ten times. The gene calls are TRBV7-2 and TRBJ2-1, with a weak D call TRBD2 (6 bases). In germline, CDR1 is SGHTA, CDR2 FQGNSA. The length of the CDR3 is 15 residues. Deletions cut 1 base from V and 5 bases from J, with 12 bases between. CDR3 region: CASSLGTIGNNEQFF. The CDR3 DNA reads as TGTGCCAGCAGCTTAGGGACTATTGGCAACAATGAGCAGTTCTTC.

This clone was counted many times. Here the CDR3 DNA reads TGTGCCAGCACCCCGGGACTAGCGGCATACAATGAGCAGTTCTTC. It is translated as CASTPGLAAYNEQFF. J is TRBJ2-1 and V is TRBV27; 11 bases match TRBD2. The germline V gene encodes CDR1 MNHEY and CDR2 SMNVEV (reference sequence). Unmatched junction bases numbered 6, after V lost 7 bases and J lost 4 bases. This CDR3 spans 15 amino acids.

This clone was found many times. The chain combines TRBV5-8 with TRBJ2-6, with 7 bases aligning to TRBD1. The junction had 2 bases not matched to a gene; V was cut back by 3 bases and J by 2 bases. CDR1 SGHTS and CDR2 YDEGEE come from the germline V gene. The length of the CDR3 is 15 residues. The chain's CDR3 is CASSWDRAGANVLTF. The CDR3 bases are TGTGCCAGCAGCTGGGACAGAGCTGGGGCCAACGTCCTGACTTTC.

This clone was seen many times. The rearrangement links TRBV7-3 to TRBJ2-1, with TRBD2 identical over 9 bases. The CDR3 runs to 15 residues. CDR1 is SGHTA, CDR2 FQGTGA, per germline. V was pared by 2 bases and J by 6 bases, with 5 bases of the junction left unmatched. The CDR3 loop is CASSLGGLASNEQFF. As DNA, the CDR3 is TGTGCCAGCAGCTTAGGGGGACTAGCTTCCAATGAGCAGTTCTTC.

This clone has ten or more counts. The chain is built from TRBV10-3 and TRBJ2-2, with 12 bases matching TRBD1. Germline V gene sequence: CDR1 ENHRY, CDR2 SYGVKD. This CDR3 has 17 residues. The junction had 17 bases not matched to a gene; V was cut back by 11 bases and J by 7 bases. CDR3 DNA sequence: TGTGCCGCGCGCGCCCGGGGACAGGGGGCGAGTGGCGGGGAGCTGTTTTTT. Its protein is CAARARGQGASGGELFF.

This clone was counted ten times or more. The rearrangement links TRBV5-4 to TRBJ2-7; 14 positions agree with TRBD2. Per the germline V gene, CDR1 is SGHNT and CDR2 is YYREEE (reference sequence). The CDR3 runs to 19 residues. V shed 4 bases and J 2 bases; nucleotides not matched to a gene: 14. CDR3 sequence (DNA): TGTGCCAGCAGCCCCAAATCGGGACTAGCGGGAGTAGGGACCTACGAGCAGTACTTC. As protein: CASSPKSGLAGVGTYEQYF.